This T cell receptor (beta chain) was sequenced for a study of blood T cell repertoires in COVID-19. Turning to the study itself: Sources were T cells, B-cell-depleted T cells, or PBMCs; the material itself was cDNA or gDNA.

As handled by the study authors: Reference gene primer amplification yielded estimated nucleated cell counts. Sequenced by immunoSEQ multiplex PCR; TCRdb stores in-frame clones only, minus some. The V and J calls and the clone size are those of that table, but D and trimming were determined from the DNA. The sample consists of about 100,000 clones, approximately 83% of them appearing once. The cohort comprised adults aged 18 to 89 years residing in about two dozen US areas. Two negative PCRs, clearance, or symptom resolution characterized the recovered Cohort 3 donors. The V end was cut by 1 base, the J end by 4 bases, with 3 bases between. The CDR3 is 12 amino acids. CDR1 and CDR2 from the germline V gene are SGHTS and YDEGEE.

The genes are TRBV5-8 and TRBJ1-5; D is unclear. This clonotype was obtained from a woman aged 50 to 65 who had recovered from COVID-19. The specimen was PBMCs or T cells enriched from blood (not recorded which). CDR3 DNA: TGTGCCAGCAGCTTGCGGAATCAGCCCCAGCATTTT. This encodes CASSLRNQPQHF.